This record covers a single TCR beta chain. This receptor's antigen is unknown. No base qualities exist here, and no much larger clone lies one base off it. This sample was taken from a study of blood T cell repertoires in COVID-19 (dated by TCRdb to 2018 to 2021). Context from the whole study: Samples covering the acute and convalescent phases of COVID-19 were provided by collaborators in the United States, Italy and Spain. Where HLA class I and class II types were available, the types were taken from metadata supplied by the sample provider, not from assay-based typing. The samples were drawn from two sources: the first 160 participants of the ongoing ImmuneRACE study, and 1,000 to 1,500 subjects contributed by 6 global collaborators. The material from the prospective study consisted of cDNA or gDNA derived from T cells, B-cell-depleted T cells, or PBMCs. Deeply sampled blood TCRbeta repertoires from subjects exposed to, actively infected with, or recovered from COVID-19 were included in the dataset. Nearly every sample came with metadata listing a de-identified subject ID, COVID-19 status, age in years and sex. The repertoires were released in a freely available public database intended as a resource for research on the immune response to SARS-CoV-2.

The germline V gene (reference sequence) gives CDR1 as LNHDA and CDR2 as SQIVND. Clipping removes 6 bases from V and 1 base from J, with 8 as the unmatched junction base count. The CDR3 runs 16 amino acids, cysteine and phenylalanine included. The kept DNA is CDR3 alone, 48 bases in frame from the first base. The collaborating institutions used their own protocols to collect whole blood in K2EDTA tubes. For TCRbeta analysis, collaborators shipped samples as frozen whole blood, isolated PBMCs, or DNA extracted from either of those sample types. TCRbeta CDR3 regions were amplified from genomic DNA by means of the immunoSEQ Assay, a bias-controlled multiplex PCR. Per the source publication's procedure: Within the assay, amplification of reference gene primers was used to estimate how many nucleated cells each sample contained. Sequence reads were collapsed and filtered to measure the absolute abundance of every unique TCRbeta CDR3 rearrangement. For each sample, productive Simpson clonality was calculated by taking the square root of Simpson's diversity index across productive rearrangements. TCRdb limited this immuneACCESS table to in-frame rearrangements with V and J called. A share of clones is missing; checked studies link under half to unresolved V genes, and the rest is unexplained. That table gives V, J and clone size, and the DNA gave D and trimming. This sample is represented by approximately 56,000 clones; roughly 86% of them were singletons. The ten largest clones add up to around 9% of the sample.

Summary of the overall study and its limitations: The quantity of clinical and demographic metadata differed by source and by participant and was supplied without curation.

Sequenced input: peripheral blood. The V gene is TRBV19 and the J gene is TRBJ2-1; TRBD2 aligns with 8 central bases. This sequence was found in an elderly man with active or convalescent COVID-19. The bases are TGTGCCAGTAGCATAAGGGCGGGGGGATCCTACAATGAGCAGTTCTTC. The resulting protein is CASSIRAGGSYNEQFF.